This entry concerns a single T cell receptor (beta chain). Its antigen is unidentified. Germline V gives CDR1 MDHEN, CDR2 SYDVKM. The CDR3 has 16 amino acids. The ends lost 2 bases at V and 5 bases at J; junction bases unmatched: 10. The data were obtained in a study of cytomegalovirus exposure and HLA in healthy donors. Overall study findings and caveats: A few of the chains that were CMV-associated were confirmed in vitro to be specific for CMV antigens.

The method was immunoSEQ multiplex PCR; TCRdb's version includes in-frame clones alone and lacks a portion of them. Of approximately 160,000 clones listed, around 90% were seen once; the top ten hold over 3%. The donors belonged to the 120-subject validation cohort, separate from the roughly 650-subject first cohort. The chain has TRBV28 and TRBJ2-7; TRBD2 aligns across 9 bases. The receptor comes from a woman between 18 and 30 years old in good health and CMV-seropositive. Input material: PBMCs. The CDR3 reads CASSLDAGGPPHEQYF. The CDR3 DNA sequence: TGTGCCAGCAGTTTAGATGCGGGAGGGCCCCCCCACGAGCAGTACTTC.